The source of this T cell receptor beta chain is a study of CD8+ T cells in alopecia areata. The CDR3 totals 14 residues. J lost 3 bases, V lost 7 bases, and 9 bases had no gene match. Germline loops: CDR1 SGHRS, CDR2 YFSETQ. Sequencing templates came from extracted RNA that was reverse transcribed into cDNA. Clones were read by immunoSEQ multiplex PCR, and TCRdb kept only the in-frame ones, dropping some. In the table there are about 160,000 clones, roughly 44% of which are singletons. This TCR derives from a human donor with alopecia areata. The genes are TRBV5-1 and TRBJ2-5; 7 bases are shared with TRBD2. The sequenced material came from CD4+ T cells sorted from blood. As DNA, the CDR3 is TGCGCCAGCCGAGGGAGGGCTGAAGAAGAGACCCAGTACTTC. Translating it yields CASRGRAEEETQYF.